Sequencing of this T cell receptor beta chain was carried out in a study of blood T cell repertoires in COVID-19 (dated by TCRdb to 2018 to 2020). Background for the entire study: Samples covering the acute and convalescent phases of COVID-19 were provided by collaborators in the United States, Italy and Spain. The sample metadata nearly always contained a de-identified subject ID, COVID-19 status, age in years and sex. The prospective study material was composed of cDNA or gDNA derived from T cells, B-cell-depleted T cells, or PBMCs. The samples were drawn from the first 160 participants of the ongoing ImmuneRACE study and from some 1,300 subjects provided by 6 global collaborators. Subjects who had been exposed to COVID-19, were actively infected with it, or had recovered from it provided the deeply sampled blood TCRbeta repertoires that made up the dataset. A freely available public database, intended as a resource for researchers studying the immune response to SARS-CoV-2, is where the repertoires were released. Where available, HLA class I and class II types were taken from metadata supplied by the sample provider and were not determined by assay-based typing.

The full study reports these points: How much clinical and demographic metadata was included differed by source and by participant, and the metadata was provided uncurated.

This clone was detected a few times. No cognate antigen has been identified for it. Base qualities were left out, and no much larger clone turns up one base away. Unmatched junction bases come to 8, with V trimmed by 6 bases and J by 5 bases. The cysteine opens and the phenylalanine closes a CDR3 of 14 amino acids. The CDR3 DNA has 42 bases and is translated from base 1. As encoded in the germline V gene (reference sequence), CDR1 is SEHNR while CDR2 is FQNEAQ. Collaborating institutions collected whole blood in K2EDTA tubes following their own protocols. For TCRbeta analysis, collaborators shipped samples in one of three forms: frozen whole blood, isolated PBMCs, or DNA extracted from either of those sample types. TCRbeta CDR3 regions were amplified from genomic DNA using the immunoSEQ Assay, a bias-controlled multiplex PCR. Processing in the source paper ran as follows. The number of nucleated cells in each sample was estimated by amplification of reference gene primers within the assay. To quantify the absolute abundance of each unique TCRbeta CDR3 rearrangement, sequence reads were collapsed and filtered. Productive Simpson clonality was computed per sample as the square root of Simpson's diversity index over productive rearrangements. What TCRdb holds here is the immuneACCESS table cut down to in-frame rearrangements. Part of the clones is not present; checked against another copy, under half of the missing clones reflect an unresolved V gene, and the others are unexplained. The DNA was the basis for D and trimming; V, J and clone size are from that table. The sample has fewer than 100,000 clones on record, around nine tenths of them singletons. The ten biggest clones cover 0.75% to 0.8% of the sample.

The receptor's source is a woman older than 75 with acute or convalescent COVID-19. The chain couples TRBV7-9 to TRBJ2-7; 9 bases in the middle match TRBD1. Sequenced: peripheral blood. The CDR3 reads CASRPGTGKNEQYF. Here is the DNA: TGTGCCAGCAGGCCCGGGACAGGGAAGAACGAGCAGTACTTC. Supplemented by the reference TRBV7-9 and TRBJ2-7 proteins around the CDR3, the complete variable domain is DTGVSQNPRHKITKRGQNVTFRCDPISEHNRLYWYRQTLGQGPEFLTYFQNEAQLEKSRLLSDRFSAERPKGSFSTLEIQRTEQGDSAMYLCASRPGTGKNEQYFGPGTRLTVT.